The clone carrying this T cell receptor beta chain was counted between two and nine times. With 4 bases removed from V and 0 bases from J, the gap between germline ends came to 13 bases. The CDR3 length is 16 residues. CDR1 and CDR2 (germline): ENHRY, SYGVKD. The sample belongs to a study of early T cells in non-severe SARS-CoV-2 infection. Each CDR3 protein is one row after TCRdb ran MiXCR on the 5' RACE reads. This table holds some 75,000 distinct CDR3 sequences, roughly 13% found once. The V gene is TRBV10-3, the J gene TRBJ2-1; D is ambiguous. The sequence came from an adult who was a healthcare worker with PCR-confirmed SARS-CoV-2 infection or an uninfected control (not recorded which). The sequenced material came from whole blood. CDR3 in amino acids: CAISAARQDSYNEQFF. In DNA, the CDR3 is TGTGCCATCAGTGCCGCCCGCCAGGACTCCTACAATGAGCAGTTCTTC.